This is a list of T cell receptor beta chains from one sample in a study of OX40 agonist ivuxolimab in advanced cancers. Clones were read by immunoSEQ multiplex PCR, and TCRdb kept only the in-frame ones, dropping some. The data show roughly 80,000 clones, about nine tenths seen once. Sample: CD4+ or CD8+ T cells sorted from blood, taken in a trial of the OX40 agonist ivuxolimab. The receptors here all came from an adult with an advanced solid tumor such as melanoma, head and neck, liver or kidney cancer. Each CDR3 is given without its conserved first and last residue. The order of the fields is clone size, J gene, V gene, CDR3 length, CDR3 protein. Some rows mark clone size as missing; the rest say once, few, many or name a class of expanded clone.

>-|TRBJ2-3|TRBV11-3|11
ASSGGGTDTQY
>-|TRBJ2-1|TRBV11-2|12
ASSLAASYNEQF
>once|TRBJ1-1|TRBV7-9|9
ASSFSTEAF
>-|TRBJ2-1|TRBV11-3|12
ASSPGHNYNEQF
>-|TRBJ1-2|TRBV7-3|10
ASSSGKNGYT
>-|TRBJ2-7|TRBV7-9|14
ASSLEGWRGNYEQY
>-|TRBJ1-2|TRBV18|10
ASSPVGPGYT
>-|TRBJ2-2|TRBV4-3|14
ASSYVVGVDTGELF
>-|TRBJ1-2|TRBV19|13
ASSMEGRARYGYT
>few|TRBJ1-6|TRBV6-4|11
ASRVGENSPLH
>once|TRBJ1-5|TRBV18|13
ASSPIAGNNQPQH
>-|TRBJ1-5|TRBV7-6|18
ASSLGASIPNSNSNQPQH
>-|TRBJ1-1|TRBV9|11
ASSTQGGTEAF
>-|TRBJ2-1|TRBV10-1|17
ASSGGPAGPLSSYNEQF
>-|TRBJ1-6|TRBV28|12
ASSLARVNSPLH
>-|TRBJ1-2|TRBV30|11
AWIDGTGGRYT
>-|TRBJ2-3|TRBV5-1|14
ASSLEASGRTDTQY
>-|TRBJ2-7|TRBV9|16
ASSKRSGTGVRVDEQY
>-|TRBJ1-6|TRBV4-1|15
ASSQEGQILGNSPLH
>-|TRBJ2-7|TRBV28|14
ASRSPSSGGTYEQY
>-|TRBJ1-2|TRBV5-4|12
ASSKRQGDYGYT
>once|TRBJ2-7|TRBV27|8
ASSLRVQY
>few|TRBJ2-6|TRBV2|15
ASSSGLARSGANVLT
>few|TRBJ1-2|TRBV25-1|13
ASSAEDRYFYGYT
>-|TRBJ1-1|TRBV5-1|12
ASRPTPENTEAF
>-|TRBJ1-1|TRBV2|13
ASSATTVRGLSAF
>-|TRBJ1-1|TRBV11-2|11
ASSSGTNTEAF
>-|TRBJ1-2|TRBV7-6|14
ASSRGGAAPDYGYT
>-|TRBJ1-1|TRBV19|11
ASSIRRDTEAF
>few|TRBJ1-5|TRBV19|12
ASADAGSNQPQH
>-|TRBJ1-1|TRBV28|13
ASSLHGQVNTEAF
>-|TRBJ2-3|TRBV5-4|11
ASSSGGADTQY
>-|TRBJ1-2|TRBV5-1|12
ASTPENTNYGYT
>few|TRBJ2-2|TRBV5-5|14
ASSLVGGSYTGELF
>-|TRBJ1-3|TRBV19|12
ASTLRLSGNTIY
>few|TRBJ1-5|TRBV7-9|11
ASSFDFDQPQH
>-|TRBJ2-5|TRBV7-7|13
ASSPTGTGEETQY
>once|TRBJ2-7|TRBV6-1|12
ASSEQGLTYEQY
>-|TRBJ2-2|TRBV5-1|13
ASKTQVINTGELF
>-|TRBJ1-3|TRBV19|15
ASSILRQGISGNTIY
>-|TRBJ2-3|TRBV9|11
ASRGPGDDTQY
>-|TRBJ1-2|TRBV7-2|13
ASSPLTGSNYGYT